This T cell receptor (beta chain) was recorded in a study of cytomegalovirus exposure and HLA in healthy donors. V was clipped by 4 bases and J by 8 bases, with 15 bases between them. There are 13 residues in the CDR3. Germline assignment: CDR1 SQVTM and CDR2 ANQGSEA. In nominal health when sampled, donors likely had unrecorded immune exposures nonetheless. PCR involved 60 Vbeta and 13 Jbeta primers. This table comes from immunoSEQ multiplex PCR, and its TCRdb copy is limited to in-frame clones, with some not included. The sample holds 100,000 to 150,000 clones, 72% seen once. The J gene is TRBJ2-4, the V gene TRBV29-1, with D perhaps matching TRBD1 (5 bases). The receptor was derived from a man aged 50 to 60 in good health and CMV-seropositive. The sequenced sample consisted of PBMCs. The CDR3 loop is CSVVAQGRDIQYF. The CDR3 DNA follows: TGCAGCGTTGTGGCTCAGGGAAGGGACATTCAGTACTTC.